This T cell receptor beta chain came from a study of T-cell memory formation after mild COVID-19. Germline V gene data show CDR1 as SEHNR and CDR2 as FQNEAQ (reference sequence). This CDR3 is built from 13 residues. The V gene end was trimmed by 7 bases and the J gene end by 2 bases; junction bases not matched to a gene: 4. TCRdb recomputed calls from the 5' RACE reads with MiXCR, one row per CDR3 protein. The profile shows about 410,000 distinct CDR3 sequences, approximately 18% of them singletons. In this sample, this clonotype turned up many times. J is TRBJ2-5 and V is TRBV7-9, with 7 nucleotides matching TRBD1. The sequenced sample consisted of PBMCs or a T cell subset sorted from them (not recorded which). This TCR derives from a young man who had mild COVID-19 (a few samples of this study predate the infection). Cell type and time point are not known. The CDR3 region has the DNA TGTGCCAGCAACACAGGGGCGCAAGAGACCCAGTACTTC. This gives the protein CASNTGAQETQYF.